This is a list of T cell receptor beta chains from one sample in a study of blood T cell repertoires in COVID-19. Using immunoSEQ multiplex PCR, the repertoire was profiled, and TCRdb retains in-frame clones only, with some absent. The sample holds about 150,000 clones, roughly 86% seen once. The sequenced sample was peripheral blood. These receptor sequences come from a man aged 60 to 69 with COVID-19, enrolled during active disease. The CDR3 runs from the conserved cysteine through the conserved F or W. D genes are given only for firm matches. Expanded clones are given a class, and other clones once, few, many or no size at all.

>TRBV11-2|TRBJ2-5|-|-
TGTGCCAGCAGCTTAAATCGGGGGACCCAAGAGACCCAGTACTTC
CASSLNRGTQETQYF
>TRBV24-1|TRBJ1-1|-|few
TGTGCCACCAGTGACAGCCTACAGGCTTGGAACACTGAAGCTTTCTTT
CATSDSLQAWNTEAFF
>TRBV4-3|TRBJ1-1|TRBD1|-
TGCGCCAGCAGCCTGGGACAGAGGAACACTGAAGCTTTCTTT
CASSLGQRNTEAFF
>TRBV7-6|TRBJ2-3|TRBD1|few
TGTGCCAGCAGCTTAATGGGGACAGGACCCACAGATACGCAGTATTTT
CASSLMGTGPTDTQYF
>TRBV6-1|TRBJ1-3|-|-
TGTGCCAGCAGTGAACAACTTCGGAGCACCATATATTTT
CASSEQLRSTIYF
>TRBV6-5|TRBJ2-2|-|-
TGTGCCAGCAGTCCATCAGGGGGGTCCGGGGAGCTGTTTTTT
CASSPSGGSGELFF
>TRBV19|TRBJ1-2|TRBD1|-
TGTGCCAGCAGCGACAGGGATGTCTATGGCTACACCTTC
CASSDRDVYGYTF
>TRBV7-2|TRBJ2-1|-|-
TGTGCCAGCAGCTTAGATGCCAGGGATTACAATGAGCAGTTCTTC
CASSLDARDYNEQFF
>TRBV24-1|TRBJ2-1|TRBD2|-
TGTGCCACCAGTGATCAAGCCGGGACTAGCAGATACAATGAGCAGTTCTTC
CATSDQAGTSRYNEQFF
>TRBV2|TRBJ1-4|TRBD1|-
TGTGCCAGCAGCCAGAGACAGGGGGCGTATGAAAAACTGTTTTTT
CASSQRQGAYEKLFF
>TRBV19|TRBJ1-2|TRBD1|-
TGTGCCAGTAGGCCGGGACAGGGAAACTATGGCTACACCTTC
CASRPGQGNYGYTF
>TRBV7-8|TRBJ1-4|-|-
TGTGCCAGCAGCCGCCACGGGGTTTCCAATGAAAAACTGTTTTTT
CASSRHGVSNEKLFF
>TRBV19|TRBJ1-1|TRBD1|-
TGTGCCAGTAGTGTCGACAGGGGCACTGAAGCTTTCTTT
CASSVDRGTEAFF
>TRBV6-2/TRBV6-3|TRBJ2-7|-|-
TGTGCCAGCAGTTTCACCCCTAGAGTCGAGCAGTACTTC
CASSFTPRVEQYF
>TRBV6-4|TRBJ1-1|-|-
TGTGCCAGCAGAAGACAGTTGAACACTGAAGCTTTCTTT
CASRRQLNTEAFF
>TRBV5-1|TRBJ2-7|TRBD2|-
TGCGCCAGTAACTGGGACCGGAGGGCTAGCGGACCGGGGGAGCAGTACTTC
CASNWDRRASGPGEQYF
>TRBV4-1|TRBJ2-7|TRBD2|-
TGCGCCAGCAGCCAAGAATTCGACCTAGCGGGGACCTACGAGCAGTACTTC
CASSQEFDLAGTYEQYF
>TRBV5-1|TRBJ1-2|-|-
TGCGCCAGCAGCTCGGATGAGGGTTTGAATGGCTACACCTTC
CASSSDEGLNGYTF
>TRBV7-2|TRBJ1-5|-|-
TGTGCCAGCAGCTTATCCGAGAATCAGCCCCAGCATTTT
CASSLSENQPQHF
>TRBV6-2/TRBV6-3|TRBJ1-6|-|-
TGTGCCAGCAGTTACTCCGCTAGCAAGGAATCACCCCTCCACTTT
CASSYSASKESPLHF
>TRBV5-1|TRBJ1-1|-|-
TGCGCCAGCAGCTTTTATAGACAGAATGAAGCTTTCTTT
CASSFYRQNEAFF
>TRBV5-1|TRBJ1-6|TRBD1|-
TGCGCCAGCAGCGACCACCTGGGACAGGGGTATTCACCCCTCCACTTT
CASSDHLGQGYSPLHF
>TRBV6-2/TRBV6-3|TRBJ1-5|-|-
TGTGCCAGCAGTTTTCTCTATAGCAATCAGCCCCAGCATTTT
CASSFLYSNQPQHF
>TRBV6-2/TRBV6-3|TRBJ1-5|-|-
TGTGCCAGCAGTTACGAGGGAATTAGCAATCAGCCCCAGCATTTT
CASSYEGISNQPQHF
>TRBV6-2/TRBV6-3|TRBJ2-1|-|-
TGTGCCAGCAGTTATCGTAGGGGGAGTTCCTACAATGAGCAGTTCTTC
CASSYRRGSSYNEQFF
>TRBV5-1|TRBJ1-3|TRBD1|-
TGCGCCAGCAGCCCTGGGACAGGCGGAAACACCATATATTTT
CASSPGTGGNTIYF
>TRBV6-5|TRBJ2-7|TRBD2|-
TGTGCCAGCAACCCAGCGGGGGGATACGAGCAGTACTTC
CASNPAGGYEQYF
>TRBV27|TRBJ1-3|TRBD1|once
TGTGCCAGCAGTTTATTCGGTCGGAAAGGGGACAGGGGAGTGGGGGGAAACACCATATATTTT
CASSLFGRKGDRGVGGNTIYF
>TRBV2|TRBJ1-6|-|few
TGTGCCAGCAGTGAGGAGACCCAGGGTAATTCACCCCTCCACTTT
CASSEETQGNSPLHF
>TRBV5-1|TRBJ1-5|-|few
TGCGCCAGCAGCTTGACCGGGTCTGGCAATCAGCCCCAGCATTTT
CASSLTGSGNQPQHF
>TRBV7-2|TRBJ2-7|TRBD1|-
TGTGCCAGCAGCTTATCTCAGGGGACAGCCAGGTACGAGCAGTACTTC
CASSLSQGTARYEQYF
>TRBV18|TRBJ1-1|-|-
TGTGCCAGCTCACCAAACAGGGACACTGAAGCTTTCTTT
CASSPNRDTEAFF
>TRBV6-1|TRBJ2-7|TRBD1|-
TGTGCCAGCAGTGGAGCCGGGACAGGGGACTACGAGCAGTACTTC
CASSGAGTGDYEQYF
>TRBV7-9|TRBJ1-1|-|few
TGTGCCAGCATCGAGGACAGTAACACTGAAGCTTTCTTT
CASIEDSNTEAFF
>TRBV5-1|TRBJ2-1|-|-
TGCGCCAGCAGCCCTCAGGGGGGAACCTACAATGAGCAGTTCTTC
CASSPQGGTYNEQFF
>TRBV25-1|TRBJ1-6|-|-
TGTGCCAGCAGTCAGACAAGACATGGTTCACCCCTCCACTTT
CASSQTRHGSPLHF